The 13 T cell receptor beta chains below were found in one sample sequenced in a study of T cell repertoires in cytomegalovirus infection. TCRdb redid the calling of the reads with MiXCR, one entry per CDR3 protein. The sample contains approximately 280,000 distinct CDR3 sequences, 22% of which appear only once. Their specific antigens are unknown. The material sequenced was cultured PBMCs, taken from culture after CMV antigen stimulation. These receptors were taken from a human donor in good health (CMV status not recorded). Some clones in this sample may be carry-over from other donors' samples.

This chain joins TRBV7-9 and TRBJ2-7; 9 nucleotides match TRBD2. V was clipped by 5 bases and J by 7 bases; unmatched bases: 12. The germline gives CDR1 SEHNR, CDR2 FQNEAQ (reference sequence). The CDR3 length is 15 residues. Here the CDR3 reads CASSHSSGERYEQYF. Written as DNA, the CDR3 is TGTGCCAGCAGCCACTCTAGCGGGGAGAGATATGAGCAGTACTTC. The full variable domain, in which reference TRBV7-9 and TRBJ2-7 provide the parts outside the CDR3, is DTGVSQNPRHKITKRGQNVTFRCDPISEHNRLYWYRQTLGQGPEFLTYFQNEAQLEKSRLLSDRFSAERPKGSFSTLEIQRTEQGDSAMYLCASSHSSGERYEQYFGPGTRLTVT.

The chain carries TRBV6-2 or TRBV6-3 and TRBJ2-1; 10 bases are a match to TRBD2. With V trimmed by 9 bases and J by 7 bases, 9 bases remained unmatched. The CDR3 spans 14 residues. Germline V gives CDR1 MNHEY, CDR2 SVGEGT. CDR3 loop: CASHTSGVANEQFF. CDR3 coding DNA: TGTGCCAGTCACACTAGCGGGGTCGCTAATGAGCAGTTCTTC.

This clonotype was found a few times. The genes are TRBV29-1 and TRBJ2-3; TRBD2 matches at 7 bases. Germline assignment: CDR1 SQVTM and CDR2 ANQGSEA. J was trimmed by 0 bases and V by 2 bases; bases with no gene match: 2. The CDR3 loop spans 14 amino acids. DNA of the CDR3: TGCAGCGTTGAAAGAGCGGGGAGCACAGATACGCAGTATTTT. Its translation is CSVERAGSTDTQYF.

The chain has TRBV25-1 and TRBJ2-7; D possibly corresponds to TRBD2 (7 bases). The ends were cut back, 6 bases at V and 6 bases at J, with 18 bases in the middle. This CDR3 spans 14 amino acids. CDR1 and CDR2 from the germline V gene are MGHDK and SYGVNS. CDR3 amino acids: CASRPEGGGLEQYF. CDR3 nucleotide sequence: TGTGCCAGCAGACCCGAAGGGGGGGGCCTCGAGCAGTACTTC.

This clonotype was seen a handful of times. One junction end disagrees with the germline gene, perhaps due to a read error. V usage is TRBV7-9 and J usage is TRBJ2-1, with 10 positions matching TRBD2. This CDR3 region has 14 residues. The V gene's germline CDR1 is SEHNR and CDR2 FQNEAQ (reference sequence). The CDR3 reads CASSLAGVPNEQFF. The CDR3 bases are TGTGCCAGCAGCCTAGCGGGAGTACCAAATGAGCAGTTCTTC.

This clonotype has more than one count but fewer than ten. CDR3 nucleotides: TGTGCCAGCAGTTCAGGGACAGGGGTCTCTGGAAACACCATATATTTT. Translated: CASSSGTGVSGNTIYF. This chain joins TRBV6-1 and TRBJ1-3; 10 bases match TRBD1. The CDR3 is 16 amino acids. Germline loops: CDR1 MNHNS, CDR2 SASEGT. V lost 5 bases and J lost 0; bases outside the gene matches: 4.

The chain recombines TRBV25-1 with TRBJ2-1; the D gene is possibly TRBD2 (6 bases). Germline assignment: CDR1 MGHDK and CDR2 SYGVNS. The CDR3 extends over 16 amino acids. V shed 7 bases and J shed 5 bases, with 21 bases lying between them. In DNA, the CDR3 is TGTGCCAGCACTATTTCCGGGACTGCAGTTGACAATGAGCAGTTCTTC. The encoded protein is CASTISGTAVDNEQFF.

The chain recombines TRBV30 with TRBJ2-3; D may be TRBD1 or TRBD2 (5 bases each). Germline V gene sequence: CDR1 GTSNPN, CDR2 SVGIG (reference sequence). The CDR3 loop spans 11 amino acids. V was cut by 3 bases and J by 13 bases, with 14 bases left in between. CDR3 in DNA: TGTGCCTGGAGCTCCCCGGGGCGCGAGTATTTT. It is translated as CAWSSPGREYF. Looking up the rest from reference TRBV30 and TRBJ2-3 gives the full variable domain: SQTIHQWPATLVQPVGSPLSLECTVEGTSNPNLYWYRQAAGRGLQLLFYSVGIGQISSEVPQNLSASRPQDRQFILSSKKLLLSDSGFYLCAWSSPGREYFGPGTRLTVL.

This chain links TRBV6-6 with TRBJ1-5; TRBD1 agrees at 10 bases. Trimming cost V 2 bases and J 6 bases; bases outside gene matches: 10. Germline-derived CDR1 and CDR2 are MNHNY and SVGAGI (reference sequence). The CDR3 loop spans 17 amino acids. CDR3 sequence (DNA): TGTGCCAGCAGTTACGGATTCGGACAGGGGGAGGGTCAGCCCCAGCATTTT. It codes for CASSYGFGQGEGQPQHF.

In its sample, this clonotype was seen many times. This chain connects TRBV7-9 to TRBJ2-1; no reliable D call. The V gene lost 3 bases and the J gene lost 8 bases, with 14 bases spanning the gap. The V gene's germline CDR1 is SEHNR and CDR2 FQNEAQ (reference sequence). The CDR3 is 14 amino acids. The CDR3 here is CASSLGGSVDEQFF. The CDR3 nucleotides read TGTGCCAGCAGCTTGGGTGGCTCGGTGGATGAGCAGTTCTTC.

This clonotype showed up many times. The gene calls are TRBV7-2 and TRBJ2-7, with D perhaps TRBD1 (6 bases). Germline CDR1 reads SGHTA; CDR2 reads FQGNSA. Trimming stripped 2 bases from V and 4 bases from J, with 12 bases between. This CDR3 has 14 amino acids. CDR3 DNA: TGTGCCAGCAGCTTAAACAGGGATGGGTACGAGCAGTACTTC. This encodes CASSLNRDGYEQYF.

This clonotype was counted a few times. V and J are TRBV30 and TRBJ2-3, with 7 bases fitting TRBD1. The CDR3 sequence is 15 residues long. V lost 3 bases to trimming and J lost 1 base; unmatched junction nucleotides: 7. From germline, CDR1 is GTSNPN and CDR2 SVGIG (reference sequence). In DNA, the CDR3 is TGTGCCTGGAGGCGACAGGGTGCCCGCACAGATACGCAGTATTTT. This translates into CAWRRQGARTDTQYF.

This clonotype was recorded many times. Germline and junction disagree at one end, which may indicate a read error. The CDR3 here is CASSLVAGEADTQYF. For the CDR3, the DNA is TGTGCTAGCAGCTTAGTAGCGGGAGAAGCAGATACGCAGTATTTT. The chain is built from TRBV7-7 and TRBJ2-3; TRBD2 matches 9 bases. The CDR3 runs 15 residues. Germline V gene data show CDR1 as SSHAT and CDR2 as FNYEAQ (reference sequence).